Listed here are 11 T cell receptor beta chains from one sample, sequenced in a study of tumor-infiltrating lymphocytes in primary liver carcinoma. Co-extraction yielded RNA and DNA from around 20-30 mg of unsorted bulk tissue. With a constant-region primer, TCR beta cDNA was made from around 520 ng of total RNA. Three rounds of nested multiplex PCR with slightly modified ARM-PCR produced TCR beta libraries. In the first two PCR rounds, TRBV1-TRBV30 forward primers were paired with a C-beta reverse primer, and each round lasted roughly 10 cycles. TCRdb reanalysed the multiplex PCR reads using MiXCR and keeps one entry per CDR3 protein. The data show roughly 80,000 distinct CDR3 sequences, with 71% seen just once and roughly 15% held by the top ten. Specimen: liver tumor tissue from sampling region 4. Subset indicated: tumor region T4, right-lateral pole. These receptors were collected from an older woman with primary liver carcinoma and hepatitis B virus infection.

Remarks on this clonotype: A much larger clone lies one base from this, so it may be a read error. The chain joins TRBV20-1 to TRBJ1-1; D ambiguous. This CDR3 is built from 14 residues. V was trimmed by 6 bases and J by 4 bases, leaving 18 bases between them. Per the germline V gene, CDR1 is DFQATT and CDR2 is SNEGSKA (reference sequence). CDR3 in amino acids: CSALLTRAGTEAFF. Written as DNA, the CDR3 is TGCAGTGCACTGCTGACAAGGGCGGGCACTGAAGCTTTCTTT.

Concerning this clonotype itself: No conserved phenylalanine or tryptophan is present at the end of the CDR3, so a read error is the likely explanation. The chain employs TRBV10-2 and TRBJ2-5; D is undetermined. Germline CDR1 reads WSHSY; CDR2 reads SAAADI. With 8 bases removed from V and 1 base from J, the gap between germline ends came to 11 bases. The length of the CDR3 is 13 residues. The CDR3 region has the DNA TGCGCCAGCCGCCTTGGCAGCCAAGAGACCCAGTACTTA. Amino acid sequence: CASRLGSQETQYL.

Remarks on this clonotype: The junction departs from the called germline gene at one end, perhaps through a read error. The chain links TRBV4-1 to TRBJ2-1; no clear D gene. The CDR3 is made up of 13 amino acids. Germline-derived CDR1 and CDR2 are MGHRA and YSYEKL. The CDR3 loop is CASNHGAYNEQFF. The CDR3 nucleotides read TGCGCTAGCAACCATGGCGCCTACAATGAGCAGTTCTTC.

This clonotype was picked up a small number of times. This may be a read error: a much more frequent sequence differs by one nucleotide. The rearrangement uses TRBV29-1 and TRBJ2-3; tentatively, D is TRBD1 (5 bases). Germline V lookup: CDR1 SQVTM, CDR2 ANQGSEA. The CDR3 extends over 12 amino acids. In nucleotides, the CDR3 is TGCAGCGTTGAAGGGGGCGCAGATACGCGGTATTTT. Encoded protein: CSVEGGADTRYF.

This chain connects TRBV29-1 to TRBJ2-4, with a tentative D call TRBD1 (6 bases). The CDR3 sequence is 13 residues long. In germline, CDR1 is SQVTM, CDR2 ANQGSEA. CDR3 DNA: TGCAGTTATGGGGACACGGACAAAAACATTCAGTACTTC. Residues: CSYGDTDKNIQYF.

About this clonotype itself: It is likely a read error, because the conserved phenylalanine at the end of the CDR3 is missing. This rearrangement joins TRBV29-1 to TRBJ2-1; 14 bases match TRBD2. The trim removed 6 bases at V and 7 bases at J, leaving 5 bases unmatched. The CDR3 extends over 14 amino acids. Germline V gene sequence: CDR1 SQVTM, CDR2 ANQGSEA. CDR3 sequence: CSVVGTSGRNEQFH. The CDR3 nucleotides read TGCAGCGTCGTCGGGACTAGCGGGAGAAATGAGCAGTTCCAC.

J is TRBJ2-1 and V is TRBV11-1, with 7 positions matching TRBD1. Germline values: CDR1 SGHAT, CDR2 FQDESV (reference sequence). The CDR3 is made up of 14 amino acids. CDR3 DNA sequence: TGTGTCAACAGCTTTGGCCCTCAGGGGGAATGTCAGTTCTTC. Translated, it gives CVNSFGPQGECQFF.

With respect to this clonotype: The conserved final phenylalanine or tryptophan is absent from the CDR3, which likely points to a read error. The chain joins TRBV6-5 to TRBJ2-5; D gene uncertain. The germline V gene has CDR1 MNHEY and CDR2 SVGAGI. The CDR3 covers 15 residues. The CDR3 loop reads CPSSYSHDLGETQYL. The CDR3 DNA reads as TGTCCCAGTAGTTACTCTCATGACCTCGGGGAGACCCAGTACTTA.

For this clonotype: Since the CDR3 does not end with the conserved phenylalanine or tryptophan, this likely comes from a read error. This rearrangement joins TRBV5-4 to TRBJ1-1; D gene ambiguous. Trimming removed 5 bases at V and 5 bases at J, with 13 bases between. Germline-derived CDR1 and CDR2 are SGHNT and YYREEE (reference sequence). This CDR3 contains 13 residues. As DNA, the CDR3 is TGTGCCAGCAGTCAGGCCACGGCGACTGAAGCTTTCTTG. Translation gives CASSQATATEAFL.

Concerning this clonotype: An end of the junction differs from the germline gene, which may be a read error. CDR3 loop: CANSTRGYNDQFF. The DNA for the CDR3 is TGTGCCAACAGTACCAGGGGCTACAATGATCAGTTCTTC. The chain links TRBV11-3 to TRBJ2-1; a weak D match, TRBD1 (6 bases). The CDR3 extends over 13 amino acids. Per the germline V gene, CDR1 is SGHNT and CDR2 is YENEEA.

Note on this clonotype: Germline is not matched at one junction end, which may reflect a read error. The chain employs TRBV29-1 and TRBJ1-1; 7 bases map to TRBD1. CDR3 length equals 14 residues. Germline-derived CDR1 and CDR2 are SQVTM and ANQGSEA. In DNA form, the CDR3 reads TGCAGCGCCCTGGACAGGAACCTGAACACTGAAGCTTACTTT. It codes for CSALDRNLNTEAYF.